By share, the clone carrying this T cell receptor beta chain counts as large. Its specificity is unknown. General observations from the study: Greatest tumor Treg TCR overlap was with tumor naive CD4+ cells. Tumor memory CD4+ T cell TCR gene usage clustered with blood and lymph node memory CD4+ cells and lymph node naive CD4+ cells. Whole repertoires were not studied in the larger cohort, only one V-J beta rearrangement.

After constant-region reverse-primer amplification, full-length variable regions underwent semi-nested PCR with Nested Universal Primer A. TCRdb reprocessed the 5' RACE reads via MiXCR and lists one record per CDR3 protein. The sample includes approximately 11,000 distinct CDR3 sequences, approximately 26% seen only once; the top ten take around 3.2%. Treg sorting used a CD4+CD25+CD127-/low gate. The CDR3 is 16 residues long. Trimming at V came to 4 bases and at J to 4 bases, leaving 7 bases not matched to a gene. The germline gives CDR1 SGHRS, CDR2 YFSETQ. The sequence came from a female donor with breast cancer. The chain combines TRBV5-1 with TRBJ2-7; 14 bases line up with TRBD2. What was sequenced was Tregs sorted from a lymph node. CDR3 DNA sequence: TGCGCCAGCAGCGGACAAGGGACTAGCGGGAGTTACGAGCAGTACTTC. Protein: CASSGQGTSGSYEQYF.